What follows are 12 T cell receptor beta chains derived from one specimen sequenced in a study of human T cells and chemical hapten exposure. Documented time point: patch test 2, 6 weeks after DPC sensitization. The treatment is: therapeutic diphenylcyclopropenone sensitization with weekly scalp DPC. TCRdb reanalysed the RACE reads using MiXCR and keeps one entry per CDR3 protein. The data hold 330,000 or so distinct CDR3 sequences, with about 6.9% observed a single time. This specimen was whole blood, taken in connection with sensitization to the hapten diphenylcyclopropenone (DPC). All receptors come from a woman between 18 and 29 years old with alopecia areata. Some clones in this sample may be carry-over from other donors' samples.

This clonotype was observed many times. The V gene is TRBV6-2 or TRBV6-3, the J gene TRBJ1-2; TRBD1 aligns across 9 bases. Trimming took 6 bases from V and 8 from J; bases not matched to a gene: 7. Germline V lookup: CDR1 MNHEY, CDR2 SVGEGT. The CDR3 spans 13 residues. CDR3 coding DNA: TGTGCCAGCAGCTTGGACAGGGGCGGCGGCTACACCTTC. This codes for CASSLDRGGGYTF.

This clonotype was counted only a few times. The chain is built from TRBV4-2 and TRBJ2-3, with D possibly TRBD2 on 7 matching bases. V was pared by 2 bases and J by 2 bases, with 26 bases between. The CDR3 loop spans 20 amino acids. CDR1 LGHNA and CDR2 YNFKEQ come from the germline V gene. CDR3 region: CASSQSGGATPKTNTDTQYF. In DNA, the CDR3 is TGTGCCAGCAGCCAATCTGGGGGGGCCACCCCGAAAACCAACACAGATACGCAGTATTTT.

This clonotype was counted only a few times. The CDR3: CASSEVDLEWNGYTF. CDR3 nucleotides: TGTGCCAGCAGTGAAGTGGACTTAGAGTGGAATGGCTACACCTTC. V usage is TRBV6-1 and J usage is TRBJ1-2; D gene uncertain. This CDR3 region has 15 residues. Germline CDR1 reads MNHNS; CDR2 reads SASEGT. The V end lost 1 base, the J end lost 6 bases, and 15 bases lay between the germline ends.

This clonotype was detected ten times or more. The gene calls are TRBV10-3 and TRBJ1-4; D not resolved. Trimming pared 6 bases from V and 8 bases from J, leaving 13 bases between. Germline CDR1 ENHRY, CDR2 SYGVKD. This CDR3 spans 13 amino acids. This CDR3 reads CAIRPSALEKLFF. The CDR3 DNA reads as TGTGCCATCAGGCCTTCGGCCTTAGAAAAACTGTTTTTT.

This clonotype was detected a few times. CDR3 protein: CASSQDTSGSFQETQYF. For the CDR3, the DNA is TGTGCCAGCAGCCAAGATACTAGCGGGAGTTTCCAAGAGACCCAGTACTTC. The chain recombines TRBV4-2 with TRBJ2-5; 11 nucleotides align to TRBD2. V dropped 0 bases and J dropped 1; count of bases not matched to a gene: 4. The CDR3 is 17 residues long. Germline-derived CDR1 and CDR2 are LGHNA and YNFKEQ.

This clonotype showed up just a few times. The gene calls are TRBV7-9 and TRBJ1-4, with D tentatively TRBD1 (5 bases). The CDR3 has 16 residues. V lost 4 bases and J lost 5, with 17 bases in between. CDR1 is SEHNR and CDR2 is FQNEAQ in the germline V gene (reference sequence). CDR3 sequence reads: CASSSPGAPGNEKLFF. CDR3 in DNA: TGTGCCAGCAGCTCCCCCGGGGCCCCCGGGAATGAAAAACTGTTTTTT.

The chain couples TRBV20-1 to TRBJ2-5; D may correspond to TRBD1 or TRBD2 (5 bases each). Trimming cost V 4 bases and J 2 bases, with 14 bases left between them. Germline assignment: CDR1 DFQATT and CDR2 SNEGSKA (reference sequence). The CDR3 is 14 residues long. The CDR3, as DNA: TGCAGTGCTATAGAAACGGGGCGACAAGAGACCCAGTACTTC. It encodes CSAIETGRQETQYF.

This clonotype was detected only a few times. The V and J genes are TRBV2 and TRBJ2-3; D remains ambiguous. CDR3 length: 13 residues. Trimming removed 6 bases at V and 1 base at J, with 8 bases between. CDR1 is SNHLY, CDR2 FYNNEI, per germline. CDR3 sequence: CASSHIRTDTQYF. CDR3 in DNA: TGTGCCAGCAGCCACATCCGCACAGATACGCAGTATTTT.

The chain uses TRBV5-1 and TRBJ2-7; possible D gene TRBD1, 6 bases. Trimming took off 2 bases at V and 1 base at J, with 13 bases between the two ends. The CDR3 length is 15 residues. In germline, CDR1 is SGHRS, CDR2 YFSETQ. The CDR3 DNA sequence: TGCGCCAGCAGCTTTGGAAGGGGGATTTCCTACGAGCAGTACTTC. Translating gives CASSFGRGISYEQYF.

V usage is TRBV7-9 and J usage is TRBJ2-4, with TRBD1 identical over 9 bases. With 2 bases clipped from V and 1 base from J, the junction kept 12 bases outside the gene matches. Germline CDR1 is SEHNR and CDR2 is FQNEAQ (reference sequence). The CDR3 contains 19 residues. In DNA, the CDR3 is TGTGCCAGCAGCTTATTTCTGGGACAGGGAGAAGGGGCCAAAAACATTCAGTACTTC. Protein product: CASSLFLGQGEGAKNIQYF.

This clonotype was seen more than once but under ten times. The V and J genes are TRBV5-1 and TRBJ2-7; the match to TRBD1 covers 12 bases. The CDR3 runs 17 residues. Germline loops: CDR1 SGHRS, CDR2 YFSETQ. Trimming at V came to 4 bases and at J to 5 bases, leaving 13 bases not matched to a gene. CDR3: CASSQLAQGTGGHEQYF. The CDR3 DNA reads as TGCGCCAGCAGCCAGCTCGCCCAGGGGACAGGGGGCCACGAGCAGTACTTC.

The chain employs TRBV12-3 or TRBV12-4 and TRBJ2-3; 7 bases are shared with TRBD2. V was clipped by 5 bases and J by 4 bases; unmatched bases: 3. The length of the CDR3 is 13 residues. In nucleotides, the CDR3 is TGTGCCAGCAGTCGGGAGGTGCCAGATACGCAGTATTTT. Translation: CASSREVPDTQYF.